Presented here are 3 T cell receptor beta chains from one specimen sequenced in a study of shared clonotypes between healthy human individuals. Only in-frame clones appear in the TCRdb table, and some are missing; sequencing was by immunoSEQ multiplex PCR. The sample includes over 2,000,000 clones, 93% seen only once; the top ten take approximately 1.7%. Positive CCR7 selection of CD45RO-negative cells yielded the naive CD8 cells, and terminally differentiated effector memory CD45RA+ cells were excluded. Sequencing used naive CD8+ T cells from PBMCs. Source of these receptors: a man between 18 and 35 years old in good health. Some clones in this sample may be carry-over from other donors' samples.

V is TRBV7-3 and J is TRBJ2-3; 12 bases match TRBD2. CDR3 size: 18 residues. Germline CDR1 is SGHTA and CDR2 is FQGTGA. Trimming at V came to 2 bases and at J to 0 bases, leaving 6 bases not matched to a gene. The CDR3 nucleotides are TGTGCCAGCAGCTTACCCGGACTAGCGGGGCGGAGCACAGATACGCAGTATTTT. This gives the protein CASSLPGLAGRSTDTQYF.

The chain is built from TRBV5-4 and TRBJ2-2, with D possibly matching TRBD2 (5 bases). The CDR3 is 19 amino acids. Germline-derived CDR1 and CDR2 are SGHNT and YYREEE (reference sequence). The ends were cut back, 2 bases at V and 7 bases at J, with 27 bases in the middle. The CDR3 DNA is TGTGCCAGCAGCTTTTCCCTAGCCGGTGAAACGCCTACTGGCGGGGAGCTGTTTTTT. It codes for CASSFSLAGETPTGGELFF.

The DNA of the CDR3 is TGTGCCAGCAGCGGCCGGGACAGGGTCTACGAGCAGTACTTC. Its protein is CASSGRDRVYEQYF. This chain links TRBV7-6 with TRBJ2-7; 9 nucleotides align to TRBD1. Germline V CDR1 and CDR2: SGHVS, FNYEAQ. The CDR3 totals 14 residues. The J segment lost 3 bases and the V segment lost 5 bases, leaving 5 bases of the junction unmatched.